This passage covers 32 T cell receptor beta chains from one sample sequenced in a study of tumor and adjacent non-tumor tissue in lung cancer. A modified ARM-PCR protocol with three rounds of nested PCR amplified TCRbeta. Using its own MiXCR run on the multiplex PCR reads, TCRdb lists one record per CDR3 protein. Counted here are 75,000 to 95,000 distinct CDR3 sequences, 67% occurring once; the ten biggest clones make up around 17%. RNA was extracted from bulk tissue without any cell sorting. Material for sequencing was lung tumor tissue. The receptors derive from a man in his 60s with non-small cell lung cancer.

Notes on this clonotype: No conserved phenylalanine or tryptophan is present at the end of the CDR3, so a read error is the likely explanation. This rearrangement joins TRBV12-3 or TRBV12-4 to TRBJ2-1, with D possibly being TRBD2 (7 bases). The CDR3 extends over 14 amino acids. CDR3 amino acids: CASRGAGEGGEQFL. For the CDR3, the DNA is TGTGCAAGCCGGGGGGCGGGAGAAGGTGGTGAGCAGTTCTTA.

This chain connects TRBV28 to TRBJ2-5; the D is unclear. Germline V CDR1 and CDR2: MDHEN, SYDVKM. The CDR3 contains 13 residues. V was trimmed by 3 bases and J by 7 bases, leaving 12 bases between them. DNA of the CDR3: TGTGCCAGCAGTTTCGAGAACCCGTGGACCCAGTACTTC. Translated: CASSFENPWTQYF.

Many counts were recorded for this clonotype. The chain couples TRBV5-1 to TRBJ2-7, with D uncertain. The CDR3 extends over 12 amino acids. V lost 0 bases, J lost 4 bases, and 5 bases lay in between. Germline V lookup: CDR1 SGHRS, CDR2 YFSETQ. As DNA, the CDR3 is TGCGCCAGCAGCTTGGAAGGGTACGAGCAGTACTTC. Encoded protein: CASSLEGYEQYF.

This clonotype has at least ten counts. V is TRBV20-1 and J is TRBJ2-5; perhaps TRBD2 as D (6 bases). The V and J ends lost 4 bases and 1 base respectively, with 7 bases between them. The CDR3 runs 12 residues. In germline, CDR1 is DFQATT, CDR2 SNEGSKA (reference sequence). The CDR3 nucleotides are TGCAGTGCTAAGGGACTCCAAGAGACCCAGTACTTC. Encoded protein: CSAKGLQETQYF.

To note about this clonotype: A read error may explain this, as a much larger clone is one base away. The genes are TRBV14 and TRBJ2-1; 8 nucleotides line up with TRBD1. This CDR3 comprises 14 residues. The germline V gene encodes CDR1 SGHDN and CDR2 FVKESK. CDR3 DNA sequence: TGTGCCAGCTGCCAAGCCACAGGGGGAGGTGAGCAGTTCTTC. Protein sequence: CASCQATGGGEQFF.

For this clonotype: The junction does not match germline at one end; this may be a read error. This chain uses TRBV24-1 with TRBJ2-1, with D perhaps being TRBD1 or TRBD2 (5 bases each). The CDR3 is made up of 13 amino acids. From germline, CDR1 is KGHDR and CDR2 SFDVKD. DNA of the CDR3: TGTGCCACCAGTGATGGGGGTACGAATGAGCAATCCTTC. Translating gives CATSDGGTNEQSF.

Concerning this clonotype: Mismatch with germline at one junction end may stem from a read error. The chain has TRBV10-3 and TRBJ2-7; TRBD2 matches 8 bases. Germline V gene sequence: CDR1 ENHRY, CDR2 SYGVKD. The CDR3 covers 17 residues. The CDR3 reads CAISEERISGNSYEQYF. The CDR3 nucleotides are TGTGCCATCAGTGAGGAAAGGATTAGCGGGAACTCCTATGAGCAGTACTTC.

In the case of this clonotype: A single base separates this from a much larger clone, so it may be a read error. This sequence joins TRBV5-6 and TRBJ2-5; D is perhaps TRBD2 (5 bases). Germline CDR1 and CDR2: SGHDT and YYEEEE. The CDR3 is made up of 17 amino acids. CDR3 region: CASSLAQRRSPKEIQYF. The CDR3 DNA is TGTGCCAGCAGCTTGGCCCAGCGGCGCTCCCCCAAAGAGATCCAGTACTTC. Looking up the rest from reference TRBV5-6 and TRBJ2-5 gives the full variable domain: DAGVTQSPTHLIKTRGQQVTLRCSPKSGHDTVSWYQQALGQGPQFIFQYYEEEERQRGNFPDRFSGHQFPNYSSELNVNALLLGDSALYLCASSLAQRRSPKEIQYFGPGTRLLVL.

The V call is TRBV11-2, the J call TRBJ2-1; D is undetermined. The CDR3 runs to 16 residues. Germline CDR1 SGHAT, CDR2 FQNNGV. The V gene lost 2 bases and the J gene lost 9 bases, with 20 bases spanning the gap. The chain's CDR3 is CASSLSAGMPCSEQFF. For the CDR3, the DNA is TGTGCCAGCAGCTTATCGGCAGGTATGCCATGCAGTGAGCAGTTCTTC.

The V call is TRBV6-5, the J call TRBJ2-3, with D perhaps TRBD1 (6 bases). The V gene's germline CDR1 is MNHEY and CDR2 SVGAGI. V lost 8 bases to trimming and J lost 4 bases, with 10 bases between them. This CDR3 has 12 residues. The DNA for the CDR3 is TGTGCCAGCCGGGCAGGGGCAGATACGCAGTATTTT. Encoded protein: CASRAGADTQYF.

On this clonotype: Possible read error: a much larger clone is one base away. The CDR3 coding sequence is TGCAGTGTTCGGATCGATGGTGGCTACACCTTC. Its protein product is CSVRIDGGYTF. The chain has TRBV20-1 and TRBJ1-2; unclear D gene. V lost 7 bases, J lost 7 bases, and 13 bases lay in between. The germline V gene has CDR1 DFQATT and CDR2 SNEGSKA (reference sequence). CDR3 length: 11 residues.

The rearrangement links TRBV11-2 to TRBJ2-5, with D possibly being TRBD1 (7 bases). V dropped 5 bases and J dropped 14 bases, with 24 bases sitting between them. This CDR3 comprises 14 residues. Germline-derived CDR1 and CDR2 are SGHAT and FQNNGV. The CDR3 is CASSLSGGQETRYF. CDR3 nucleotide sequence: TGTGCCAGCAGCCTCTCAGGGGGGCAGGAGACCCGATACTTC.

Of note for this clonotype: Just one base apart from a much larger clone, this may be a read error. No conserved phenylalanine or tryptophan ends this CDR3, so it is likely a read error. The chain carries TRBV20-1 and TRBJ2-4; tentative D call: TRBD2 (7 bases). The CDR3 runs to 14 residues. Germline loops: CDR1 DFQATT, CDR2 SNEGSKA (reference sequence). V was trimmed by 1 base and J by 9 bases, leaving 16 bases between them. The CDR3 DNA is TGCAGTGCTAGAGTTCCGCAGGGAGGGGGCATTCAGTACCTC. Amino acids: CSARVPQGGGIQYL.

As concerns this clonotype: The junction and the germline gene differ at one end; a read error may be behind it. CDR3 residues: CASSYVSSTDTRYF. The CDR3 DNA follows: TGTGCCAGCAGTTACGTGTCTAGCACAGATACGCGGTATTTT. The chain is built from TRBV6-5 and TRBJ2-3; D perhaps matches TRBD2 (5 bases). Germline V gene data show CDR1 as MNHEY and CDR2 as SVGAGI. The CDR3 has 14 residues.

This clonotype was seen a few times. A junction end diverges from the germline sequence, so it may reflect a read error. The chain is built from TRBV11-3 and TRBJ2-7; the match to TRBD1 covers 9 bases. Germline assignment: CDR1 SGHNT and CDR2 YENEEA. This CDR3 comprises 15 residues. Here the CDR3 reads CAGSKPGQGSYEQYF. The DNA of the CDR3 is TGTGCCGGCAGCAAACCGGGACAGGGATCCTACGAGCAATACTTC.

Worth noting for this clonotype: One end of the junction fails to match germline, which may point to a read error. The chain uses TRBV4-1 and TRBJ2-2; maybe TRBD1 (6 bases). The germline gives CDR1 MGHRA, CDR2 YSYEKL. CDR3 size: 18 residues. CDR3 in amino acids: CAGSHPPTDRSNTGELFF. The CDR3 bases are TGCGCCGGCAGCCATCCCCCGACGGACAGATCGAATACCGGGGAGCTGTTTTTT.

In regard to this clonotype: One end of the junction is discordant with germline, which a read error may explain. The chain recombines TRBV2 with TRBJ2-1, with 11 nucleotides matching TRBD2. The CDR3 runs to 15 residues. Germline values: CDR1 SNHLY, CDR2 FYNNEI. CDR3 DNA: TGTGCCAGCAGGCCCAGAACTAGCGGGAGCGATGAGCTGTTCTTC. This encodes CASRPRTSGSDELFF.

V and J are TRBV5-1 and TRBJ2-2; TRBD1 matches at 7 bases. V trimming: 6 bases; J trimming: 9 bases; junction bases outside the gene matches: 11. The CDR3 is 14 residues long. Germline CDR1 is SGHRS and CDR2 is YFSETQ. The CDR3 nucleotides are TGCGCCAGCACCTTCGACAGGGCCGCCAGGGAGCTGTTTTTT. It yields the protein CASTFDRAARELFF.

This clonotype has a count of ten or more. One end of the junction varies from germline; a read error may be responsible. The CDR3 loop is CSASRDSHNEQFF. In DNA form, the CDR3 reads TGCAGTGCTAGCCGGGACTCCCACAATGAGCAGTTCTTC. The V call is TRBV20-1, the J call TRBJ2-1, with D perhaps TRBD2 (6 bases). The CDR3 totals 13 residues. The germline gives CDR1 DFQATT, CDR2 SNEGSKA (reference sequence).

As concerns this clonotype: A junction end diverges from the germline sequence, so it may reflect a read error. J is TRBJ2-7 and V is TRBV11-3, with 10 bases identical to TRBD2. The germline gives CDR1 SGHNT, CDR2 YENEEA. The CDR3 runs 14 residues. The CDR3 loop reads CSSRRASGSSYQYF. The DNA of the CDR3 is TGTTCCAGTAGGAGGGCTAGCGGGAGCTCCTACCAGTACTTC.

The V gene is TRBV24-1, the J gene TRBJ2-5; perhaps TRBD2 as D (6 bases). V lost 2 bases and J 2 bases, leaving 11 bases between the germline ends. CDR1 is KGHDR and CDR2 is SFDVKD in the germline V gene. This CDR3 comprises 15 residues. This CDR3 reads CATSDSWDLQETQYF. CDR3 DNA: TGTGCCACCAGTGATTCCTGGGACTTACAAGAGACCCAGTACTTC.

Of note for this clonotype: No conserved phenylalanine or tryptophan is present at the end of the CDR3, so a read error is the likely explanation. The V and J genes are TRBV30 and TRBJ2-3, with D possibly matching TRBD1 (5 bases). The DNA matches TRBJ1-5 better at its end, which makes the J call doubtful. The germline CDR1 and CDR2 sequences are GTSNPN and SVGIG (reference sequence). The CDR3 is made up of 15 amino acids. CDR3 in DNA: TGTGCCTGCTCTTGGGGCGCTACTAGCACAGATACGCAGCATTTA. This sequence encodes CACSWGATSTDTQHL.

The V and J genes are TRBV25-1 and TRBJ2-5; TRBD1 or TRBD2 may be the D gene (7 bases each). V lost 8 bases to trimming and J lost 5 bases, with 15 bases between them. The CDR3 totals 13 residues. Germline V gives CDR1 MGHDK, CDR2 SYGVNS. Here the CDR3 reads CASGDSGMETQYF. As DNA, the CDR3 is TGTGCCAGCGGGGACAGCGGGATGGAGACCCAGTACTTC.

The V and J genes are TRBV20-1 and TRBJ1-1; no clear D gene. This CDR3 comprises 13 residues. Trimming removed 3 bases at V and 1 base at J, with 9 bases between. The germline V gene has CDR1 DFQATT and CDR2 SNEGSKA (reference sequence). CDR3 protein: CSASPRSNTEAFF. As DNA, the CDR3 is TGCAGTGCTAGCCCGAGGTCGAACACTGAAGCTTTCTTT.

This clonotype was observed many times. The rearrangement uses TRBV6-1 and TRBJ2-7; a weak D match, TRBD2 (5 bases). V gave up 1 base and J gave up 5 bases, with 12 bases separating them. The CDR3 has 14 amino acids. The germline V gene encodes CDR1 MNHNS and CDR2 SASEGT. CDR3 region: CASSEGSRVHEQYF. The CDR3 DNA follows: TGTGCCAGCAGTGAAGGGTCGAGGGTCCACGAGCAGTACTTC.

Of note for this clonotype: One junction end disagrees with the germline gene, perhaps due to a read error. J is TRBJ1-4 and V is TRBV4-2, with a weak D call TRBD1 (6 bases). Germline CDR1 LGHNA, CDR2 YNFKEQ. The CDR3 is made up of 18 amino acids. Here the CDR3 DNA reads TGTGCCAGCATCCAAGATCAACTGGGGCGGGGGGCAAACGAAAAACTGTTTTTT. Translating it yields CASIQDQLGRGANEKLFF.

Only one count was recorded for this clonotype. The CDR3 here is CASSLGCSGSHEQYF. CDR3 bases: TGTGCCAGCAGCCTCGGTTGTTCCGGCAGCCACGAGCAGTACTTC. The rearrangement links TRBV4-2 to TRBJ2-7; D is uncertain. Trimming cost V 4 bases and J 5 bases, with 18 bases left between them. The CDR3 runs 15 residues. CDR1 is LGHNA and CDR2 is YNFKEQ in the germline V gene.

This clonotype was seen repeatedly, ten times or more. This chain links TRBV29-1 with TRBJ2-3, with D hard to call. This CDR3 is 15 amino acids long. Trimming took 3 bases from V and 2 from J, leaving 15 bases between them. Germline loops: CDR1 SQVTM, CDR2 ANQGSEA. CDR3 sequence (DNA): TGCAGCGTTGAGGGGTCACTACCTTCCACAGATACGCAGTATTTT. Its protein is CSVEGSLPSTDTQYF.

Note on this clonotype: An end of the junction does not agree with germline; a read error may underlie this. The chain couples TRBV5-1 to TRBJ2-3; TRBD2 matches at 13 bases. Per germline, CDR1 SGHRS and CDR2 YFSETQ. This CDR3 region has 16 residues. CDR3 DNA: TGCGTCAGCAGCTTGGAGGGACTAGCGGGGACAAATACGCAGTATTTT. The encoded protein is CVSSLEGLAGTNTQYF.

About this clonotype: A read error is possible here, since a much larger clone lies one base away. The chain combines TRBV5-1 with TRBJ2-1, with 13 bases lining up with TRBD2. This CDR3 is 17 amino acids long. CDR1 SGHRS and CDR2 YFSETQ come from the germline V gene. The CDR3 protein is CASCFGTSGMFYNEQFF. The CDR3 region has the DNA TGCGCCAGCTGCTTCGGGACTAGCGGGATGTTTTACAATGAGCAGTTCTTC. The whole variable domain, remainder taken from reference TRBV5-1 and TRBJ2-1, is KAGVTQTPRYLIKTRGQQVTLSCSPISGHRSVSWYQQTPGQGLQFLFEYFSETQRNKGNFPGRFSGRQFSNSRSEMNVSTLELGDSALYLCASCFGTSGMFYNEQFFGPGTRLTVL.

The chain employs TRBV4-3 and TRBJ1-2, with D maybe TRBD1 (5 bases). V shed 0 bases and J shed 10 bases, with 15 bases lying between them. Germline CDR1 LGHNA, CDR2 YSLEER. The CDR3 spans 14 residues. The DNA of the CDR3 is TGCGCCAGCAGCCAAGATACGTCAGGGACTGTCTACACCTTC. Translated: CASSQDTSGTVYTF.

This clonotype was seen many times. The V call is TRBV19, the J call TRBJ1-1, with TRBD1 matching over 7 bases. The length of the CDR3 is 13 residues. In germline, CDR1 is LNHDA, CDR2 SQIVND (reference sequence). Trimming at V came to 7 bases and at J to 0 bases, leaving 2 bases not matched to a gene. The CDR3 DNA sequence: TGTGCCAGTAAAACAGGGGTGAACACTGAAGCTTTCTTT. Its translation: CASKTGVNTEAFF.